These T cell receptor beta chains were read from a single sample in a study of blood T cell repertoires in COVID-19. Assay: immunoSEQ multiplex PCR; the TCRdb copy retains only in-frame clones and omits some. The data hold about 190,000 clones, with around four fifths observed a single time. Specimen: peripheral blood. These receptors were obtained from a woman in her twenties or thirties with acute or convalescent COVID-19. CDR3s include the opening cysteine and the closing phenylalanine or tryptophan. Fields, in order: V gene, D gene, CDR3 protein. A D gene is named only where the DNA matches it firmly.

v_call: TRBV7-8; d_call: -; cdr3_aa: CASSPRGGDGYTF
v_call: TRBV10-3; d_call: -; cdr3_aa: CAISESSVNYGYTF
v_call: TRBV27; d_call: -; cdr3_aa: CASSLAPISGNEQYF
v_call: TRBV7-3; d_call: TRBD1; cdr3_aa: CASSLRGRDRGPDTQYF
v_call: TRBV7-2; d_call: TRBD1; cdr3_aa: CASSLAGTGLNSPLHF
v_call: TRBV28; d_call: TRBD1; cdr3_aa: CASSLSGTGVQMVFEKLFF
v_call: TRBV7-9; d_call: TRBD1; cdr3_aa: CASIKDRGNTEAFF
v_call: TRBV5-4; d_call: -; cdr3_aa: CASSISRGPEAFF
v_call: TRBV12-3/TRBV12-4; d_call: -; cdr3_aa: CASSLLETQYF
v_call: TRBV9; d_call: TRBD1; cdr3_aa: CASSGGQGRTDTQYF
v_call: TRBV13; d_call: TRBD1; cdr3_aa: CASSAYSRTGRHGYTF
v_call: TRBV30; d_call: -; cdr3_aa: CAWTRGDSTIYF
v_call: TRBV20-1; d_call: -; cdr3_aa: CSASPLAASGNTIYF
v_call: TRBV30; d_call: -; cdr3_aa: CAWRAGGNQPQHF
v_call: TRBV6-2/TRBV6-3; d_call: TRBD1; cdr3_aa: CASSSTGSYEQYF
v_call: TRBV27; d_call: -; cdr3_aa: CASSERWGGGYEQYF
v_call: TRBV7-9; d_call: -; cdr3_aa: CASSLGVQPQHF
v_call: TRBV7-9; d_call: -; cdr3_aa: CASRKGEGPYEQYF
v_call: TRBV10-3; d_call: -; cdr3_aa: CAISSSQSGYTF
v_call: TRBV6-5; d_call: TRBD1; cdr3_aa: CASLQGIDYGYTF
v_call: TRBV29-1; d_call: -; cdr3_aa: CSVGEEGLLMNTEAFF
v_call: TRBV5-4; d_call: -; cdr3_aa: CASSLAVLYNEQFF
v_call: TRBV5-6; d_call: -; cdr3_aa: CASSAGLRLQNSPLHF
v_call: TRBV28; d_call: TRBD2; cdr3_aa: CASSSSSSGYTDTQYF
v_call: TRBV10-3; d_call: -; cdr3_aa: CAISESRQNNEKLFF
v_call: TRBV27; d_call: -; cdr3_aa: CASSFGLGREQYF
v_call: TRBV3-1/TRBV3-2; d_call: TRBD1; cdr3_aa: CASSHTDRAIADTQYF
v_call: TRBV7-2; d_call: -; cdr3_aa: CASSLAPGTDTQYF
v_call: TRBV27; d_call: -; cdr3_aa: CASSFRGNSPLHF
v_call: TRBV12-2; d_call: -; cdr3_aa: CASRPRLHRGRGVNQPQHF
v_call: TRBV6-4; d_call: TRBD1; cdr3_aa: CASPPRGQDEQFF
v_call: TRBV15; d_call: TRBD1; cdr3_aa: CATSSVPDRVAGSPLHF
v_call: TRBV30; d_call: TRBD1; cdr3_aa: CAWETGGDSPLHF
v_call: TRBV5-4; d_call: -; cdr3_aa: CASSLALRSQGETQYF
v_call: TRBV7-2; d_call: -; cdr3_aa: CASSQPQGFGNSPLHF
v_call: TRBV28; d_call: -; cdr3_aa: CASSLIQGTNEKLFF
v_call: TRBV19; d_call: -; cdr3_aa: CASMGTGPESVAQHF
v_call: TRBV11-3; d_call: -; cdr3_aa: CASSPRAGKGEQFF
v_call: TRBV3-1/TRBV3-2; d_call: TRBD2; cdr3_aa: CASSSAGPRGGAQYTGELFF
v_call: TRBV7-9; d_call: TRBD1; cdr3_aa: CASSHAGTGFEQYF
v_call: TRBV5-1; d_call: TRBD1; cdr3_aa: CASSSTFYRDRGWNEQFF
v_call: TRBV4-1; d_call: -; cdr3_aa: CASSPGQLWNTEAFF
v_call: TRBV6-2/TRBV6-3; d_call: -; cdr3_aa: CASSYPRTPQRDSTNEKLFF
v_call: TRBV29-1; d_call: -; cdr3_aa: CSDGLNTEAFF
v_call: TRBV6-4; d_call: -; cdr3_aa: CASSDRGGRNEQFF
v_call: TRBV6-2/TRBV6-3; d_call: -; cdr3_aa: CASSYSTGEETQYF
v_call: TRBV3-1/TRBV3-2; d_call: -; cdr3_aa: CASGGRNGGEAFF
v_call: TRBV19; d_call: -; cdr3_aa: CASSIGGRRGQPQHF
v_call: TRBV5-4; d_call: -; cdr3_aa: CASSLAGGSGNTEAFF
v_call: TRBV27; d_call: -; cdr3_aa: CASSPLDSVWETQYF
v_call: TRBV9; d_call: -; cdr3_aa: CASSVGGGDYGYTF
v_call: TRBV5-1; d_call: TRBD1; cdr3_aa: CATTQGASLADTQYF
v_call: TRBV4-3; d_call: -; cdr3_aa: CASSQESYGRGGYTF
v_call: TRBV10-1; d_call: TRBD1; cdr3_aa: CASSESLAGGYHEQYF
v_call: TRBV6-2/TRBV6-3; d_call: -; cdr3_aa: CASSPDSGSLYEQYF
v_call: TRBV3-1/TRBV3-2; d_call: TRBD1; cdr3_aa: CASSPFKGAGGANVLTF
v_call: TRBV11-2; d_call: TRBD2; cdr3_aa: CASSVRTSGRYEQYF
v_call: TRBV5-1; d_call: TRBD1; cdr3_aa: CASSLGQGNPEQYF
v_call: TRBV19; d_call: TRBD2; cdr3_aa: CASNRMTAGGPYSEQFF
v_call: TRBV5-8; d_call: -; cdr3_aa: CASSLRTASNQPQHF